This T cell receptor (beta chain) was profiled in a study of spatial heterogeneity in lung cancer (dated by TCRdb to 2018 to 2020). For the study in its entirety: Beta-chain transcripts were consistently detected in greater numbers than alpha-chain transcripts, which likely reflected higher beta-chain transcript abundance. In the raw uncorrected reads, each unique combination of TCR and UMI appeared on average more than ten times. The study quantitatively compared TCR alpha and beta repertoires across multiple tumor regions, matched nontumor lung and blood in non-small cell lung cancer. The study linked features of the TCR repertoire to counts of nonsynonymous mutations, which were determined by whole-exome sequencing of tumor tissue. At surgery, some 220 tumor regions, around 67 matched nontumor lung samples and some 54 PBMC samples were TCR-sequenced for both alpha and beta chains.

Preparation of the library involved 5' RACE. The data were produced on a NextSeq 500. The TCR library protocol attached a unique molecular identifier to each TCR cDNA molecule to allow correction of PCR and sequencing errors. Per the authors' processing: Decombinator tools were used for TCR identification, UMI-based error correction and CDR3 extraction. TCRs above a frequency of 2 per 1,000, corresponding to the top 1% of the tumor frequency distribution, were defined as expanded. Renyi diversity was computed with the R vegan package after each repertoire had been subsampled 100 times to 5,000 TCRs. CDR3 similarity networks were constructed using string-kernel similarity of amino acid triplets, with links drawn between CDR3s whose pairwise similarity was above 0.82. The public reads were reprocessed in TCRdb via fastp at Q25 and MiXCR, keeping in-frame beta chains. Identical CDR3 proteins give one entry, which carries the most common genes and DNA. The V and J calls and clone size are TCRdb's, not the authors'. The sample data list about 7,300 distinct CDR3 sequences, and 19% of these were observed just once. The ten largest clones take up about 17% of the sample.

The paper as a whole reports these results and caveats: Additional single-cell paired TCR alpha and beta sequencing was considered necessary to confirm, at a functional level, the hypothesis that regional TCRs recognize regional mutations. Ubiquitous expanded tumor TCRs showed up in blood more often at tumor resection than at routine follow-up.

This sample's time point label indicates: sample taken at primary tumor resection. For TCR sequencing, whole RNA was extracted from tumor and nontumor lung tissue, or from cryopreserved PBMC samples, and no cell sorting was done. The donors were approximately 70 patients from the lung TRACERx cohort who had early-stage, untreated non-small cell lung cancer. A patient was chosen for TCR sequencing only when enough RNA was available from at least two tumor regions. At the junction V is shortened by 6 bases and J by 12 bases; bases outside the gene matches: 10. Its CDR3 holds 12 amino acids, cysteine through phenylalanine. Only CDR3 DNA remains: 36 bases, in frame from the first base. CDR1 SQVTM and CDR2 ANQGSEA were looked up in the germline V gene. A remark on this clonotype: No cognate antigen has been identified for it. This may arise from a read error, as a much more abundant clone is one base away.

The origin of this receptor is a female donor with early-stage non-small cell lung cancer. Sequencing used PBMCs, obtained at surgery. The sequence is built from TRBV29-1 and TRBJ1-1; 10 nucleotides in the junction match TRBD1. CDR3 sequence: CSVTGTGELPFF. The DNA reads as follows: TGCAGCGTCACCGGGACAGGGGAATTACCTTTCTTT.